Below, 3 T cell receptor beta chains from the same sample are listed, as sequenced in a study of blood T cell repertoires in COVID-19. Measured with immunoSEQ multiplex PCR; TCRdb has only the in-frame clones, and not every one. The table has some 270,000 clones, around 92% seen once; the top ten hold 1.9%. Sequenced sample: PBMCs or T cells enriched from blood (not recorded which). The receptors shown here come from a woman aged 55-69 years who had recovered from COVID-19.

V and J are TRBV12-3 or TRBV12-4 and TRBJ2-2; 8 nucleotides line up with TRBD1. The junction had 9 bases not matched to a gene; V was cut back by 10 bases and J by 8 bases. The CDR3 is 13 residues long. CDR3 in amino acids: CANGQGRAGELFF. CDR3 coding DNA: TGTGCCAACGGACAGGGCCGGGCAGGGGAGCTGTTTTTT.

The J gene is TRBJ1-1, the V gene TRBV6-5; 11 positions match TRBD1. The CDR3 totals 15 residues. The V gene's germline CDR1 is MNHEY and CDR2 SVGAGI. With 4 bases clipped from V and 5 bases from J, the junction kept 6 bases outside the gene matches. CDR3 sequence reads: CASSLLGQGGTEAFF. The CDR3 nucleotides are TGTGCCAGCAGTTTACTGGGACAGGGGGGAACTGAAGCTTTCTTT.

This chain's CDR3 is CASSKTGIYGYTF. CDR3 sequence (DNA): TGTGCCAGCAGTAAAACAGGGATCTATGGCTACACCTTC. This rearrangement joins TRBV6-5 to TRBJ1-2; D might be TRBD1 (6 bases). Trimming pared 5 bases from V and 4 bases from J, leaving 11 bases between. The germline gives CDR1 MNHEY, CDR2 SVGAGI. The CDR3 is 13 amino acids.